This T cell receptor beta chain was found in a study of OX40 agonist ivuxolimab in advanced cancers. Measured with immunoSEQ multiplex PCR; TCRdb has only the in-frame clones, and not every one. The sample comprises fewer than 130,000 clones, around 90% of which are singletons, and around 0.27% rests with the top ten. This clone was seen only a few times. The antigen is unknown. The CDR3 contains 13 residues. The ends were cut back, 2 bases at V and 2 bases at J, with 1 base in the middle. Germline CDR1 is SEHNR and CDR2 is FQNEAQ (reference sequence). Patients were ruled out by autoimmune disease history or systemic immunosuppression. Points from the study as a whole: Part of the nonresponder group also had normalized T-cell clonal expansion that was low.

The TCR sequence derives from an adult with an advanced solid tumor such as melanoma, head and neck, liver or kidney cancer. Source: CD4+ or CD8+ T cells sorted from blood, taken in a trial of the OX40 agonist ivuxolimab. V usage is TRBV7-9 and J usage is TRBJ1-6; no definite D call. The CDR3 is CASSLTYNSPLHF. CDR3 DNA: TGTGCCAGCAGCTTAACCTATAATTCACCCCTCCACTTT.